A selection of T cell receptor beta chains follows, all from one sample in a study of neurological immune-mediated disorders. TCRdb fed the 5' RACE reads into MiXCR, producing one record per CDR3 protein. The profile covers tens of thousands of distinct CDR3 sequences, with roughly 3.5% appearing a single time and roughly 1.7% taken by the ten largest. Input material: PBMCs. All receptors come from a man aged 30 to 39 with multiple sclerosis. Each CDR3 is given with its conserved first and last residue. A D gene is named only where the DNA matches it firmly. Expanded clones are given a class, and other clones once, few, many or no size at all.

V gene	D gene	J gene	clone size	CDR3 DNA	CDR3 protein
TRBV6-5	TRBD1	TRBJ2-7	NA	TGTGCCAGCAGTACTCGACAGGGTCGGTACGAGCAGTACTTC	CASSTRQGRYEQYF
TRBV7-9	NA	TRBJ2-3	many	TGTGCCAGCAGCTTAGCGGTTGCCACAGATACGCAGTATTTT	CASSLAVATDTQYF
TRBV20-1	NA	TRBJ2-1	many	TGCAGTGCTAAAGAGTCCGTCTACAATGAGCAGTTCTTC	CSAKESVYNEQFF
TRBV5-5	TRBD1	TRBJ2-7	many	TGTGCCAGCAGCCCCTGGGACAGGGACGATTACGAGCAGTACTTC	CASSPWDRDDYEQYF
TRBV3-1	NA	TRBJ1-6	many	TGTGCCAGCAGCCAAGGCCAGGGGCTCTATAATTCACCCCTCCACTTT	CASSQGQGLYNSPLHF
TRBV15	NA	TRBJ1-1	many	TGTGCCACCAGCATAGGGGCAGCAACTCCGATGAACACTGAAGCTTTCTTT	CATSIGAATPMNTEAFF
TRBV5-1	NA	TRBJ1-1	many	TGCGCCAGCAGTTGGGGGAGGGGGGTCACTGAAGCTTTCTTT	CASSWGRGVTEAFF
TRBV3-1	NA	TRBJ2-5	many	TGTGCCAGCAACTCTCCGGCAGTTCGGGGGACCCAGTACTTC	CASNSPAVRGTQYF
TRBV5-5	NA	TRBJ1-2	many	TGTGCCAGCAGCCTCCTCCAGGCGGGGCGCGGCTACACCTTC	CASSLLQAGRGYTF
TRBV20-1	NA	TRBJ2-7	many	TGCAGTGCTAGAGATAACGGCGTTGGAGGTAACTACGAGCAGTACTTC	CSARDNGVGGNYEQYF
TRBV4-2	NA	TRBJ2-7	many	TGTGCCAGCAGCCAAGATATCTCGGGCGAGCAGTACTTC	CASSQDISGEQYF
TRBV9	TRBD2	TRBJ2-1	few	TGTGCCAGCAGCCGGACTAGCGACAGAATAAACAATGAGCAGTTCTTC	CASSRTSDRINNEQFF
TRBV7-7	TRBD2	TRBJ2-5	many	TGTGCCAGCAGCTTAGGGCCGACTAGCGGGGGCCAAGAGACCCAGTACTTC	CASSLGPTSGGQETQYF
TRBV29-1	TRBD1	TRBJ2-1	many	TGCAGCGTTGCTGGACAGGGGACCGGGTGGGACAATGAGCAGTTCTTC	CSVAGQGTGWDNEQFF
TRBV20-1	NA	TRBJ2-2	many	TGCAGTGCTAGAGATATCATGGGTTGGGGCTCAAGGAACACCGGGGAGCTGTTTTTT	CSARDIMGWGSRNTGELFF
TRBV27	NA	TRBJ1-2	many	TGTGCCAGCACTCCGGCAGGTCCTAACTATGGCTACACCTTC	CASTPAGPNYGYTF
TRBV28	NA	TRBJ2-7	many	TGTGCCAGCAGTTTCCCTGACAGACCCGAGCAGTACTTC	CASSFPDRPEQYF
TRBV20-1	NA	TRBJ1-5	NA	TGCAGTGCTATAAGGGGGAGCAATCAGCCCCAGAATTTT	CSAIRGSNQPQNF
TRBV5-1	TRBD1	TRBJ2-7	many	TGCGCCAGCAGCTTGGAAGGACAGGGGCCGAATGAGCAGTACTTC	CASSLEGQGPNEQYF
TRBV3-1	NA	TRBJ2-1	many	TGTGCCAGCAGCCAAGAGATGAGAGGTCGGTTCTTC	CASSQEMRGRFF
TRBV7-2	TRBD2	TRBJ2-2	many	TGTGCCAGAGAGACTAGCTTGTACACCGGGGAGCTGTTTTTT	CARETSLYTGELFF
TRBV10-2	NA	TRBJ1-1	many	TGCGCCAGCAGCAGGGGTTACGACACTGAAGCTTTCTTT	CASSRGYDTEAFF
TRBV14	NA	TRBJ1-2	many	TGTGCCAGCAGCCCGAGGGGGGGTGATGGCTACACCTTC	CASSPRGGDGYTF
TRBV5-1	TRBD2	TRBJ2-7	many	TGCGCCAGCAGCTTGGGTGCTAGCGGGGGAGGCTACGAGCAGTACTTC	CASSLGASGGGYEQYF
TRBV4-2	NA	TRBJ2-3	NA	TGTGCCAGCAGCCAAGTGGGCCACACAGATACGCAGTATTTT	CASSQVGHTDTQYF
TRBV7-9	TRBD1	TRBJ1-6	many	TGTGCCAGCAGCATAGGGGACAGGGTTGATTCACCCCTCCACTTT	CASSIGDRVDSPLHF
TRBV6-6	NA	TRBJ2-5	many	TGTGCCAGCACTGGGACTGGGTTTGAGACCCAGTACTTC	CASTGTGFETQYF
TRBV6-5	NA	TRBJ2-3	many	TGTGCCAGCACCCCATACCCCGGGAGCGGTCGCACAGATACGCAGTATTTT	CASTPYPGSGRTDTQYF
TRBV20-1	NA	TRBJ1-1	many	TGCAGTGCTAGACGAGCAGGGACTGACACTGAAGCTTTCTTT	CSARRAGTDTEAFF
TRBV28	NA	TRBJ1-6	NA	TGTGCCAGCAGTCGACTATGGAACTATAATTCACCCCTCAACTTT	CASSRLWNYNSPLNF
TRBV15	TRBD1	TRBJ1-2	many	TGTGCCACCAGCCCGGGACAGGGGCACCCCGCCGGGGGCTACACCTTC	CATSPGQGHPAGGYTF
TRBV9	NA	TRBJ2-2	many	TGTGCCAGCAGCGTGAGCTACGGGGAGCTGTTTTTT	CASSVSYGELFF
TRBV12-3/TRBV12-4	NA	TRBJ2-1	many	TGTGCCAGCAGTTTGGGCTCTCTCTGGGAGCAGTTCTTC	CASSLGSLWEQFF
TRBV27	TRBD1	TRBJ2-7	many	TGTGCCAGCAGTCTTACCCGGACAGGTAGAGGTCGTCCCTCCTACGAGCAGTACTTC	CASSLTRTGRGRPSYEQYF
TRBV20-1	NA	TRBJ2-7	many	TGCAGTGCTTCACCCGGGACCTCTCTGGTAGAGCAGTACTTC	CSASPGTSLVEQYF
TRBV6-5	TRBD2	TRBJ2-5	many	TGTGCCAGCAGTTATTCCTCGGGACTAGCGGGAGTAGGAGAGACCCAGTACTTC	CASSYSSGLAGVGETQYF
TRBV6-6	NA	TRBJ2-3	once	TGTGCCAGCAGTCGACGGGTAGTTGCAGATACGCAGTATTTT	CASSRRVVADTQYF
TRBV7-2	NA	TRBJ1-5	many	TGTGCCAGCAGCTTCTCGATCCAGGGACCCAATCAGCCCCAGCATTTT	CASSFSIQGPNQPQHF
TRBV7-3	TRBD1	TRBJ2-1	many	TGTGCCAGCAGCGTAGGGGGCGCGGGCAGTGAGCAGTTCTTC	CASSVGGAGSEQFF
TRBV28	TRBD2	TRBJ2-7	many	TGTGCCAGCACCAGGACTAGCGGGAGCTACGAGCAGTACTTC	CASTRTSGSYEQYF
TRBV6-5	NA	TRBJ1-4	few	TGTGCCAGCAGTTTGGGGCGAGGGGAAAAACTGTTTTTT	CASSLGRGEKLFF
TRBV4-2	NA	TRBJ1-1	many	TGTGCCAGCAGCCAAGACCCTGGGGAGGGGAACACTGAAGCTTTCTTT	CASSQDPGEGNTEAFF
TRBV28	TRBD1	TRBJ2-1	many	TGTGCCAGCAGTTTCCCCCGGGACAGGGACCCCCATGAGCAGTTCTTC	CASSFPRDRDPHEQFF
TRBV5-1	TRBD2	TRBJ2-1	NA	TGTGCCAGCAGCCCGAGCGGGAGTACCCCCAATGAGCAGTTCTTC	CASSPSGSTPNEQFF
TRBV5-6	TRBD1	TRBJ2-7	many	TGTGCCAGCAGTTTCGGGACAGTGCCAGACTACGAGCAGTACTTC	CASSFGTVPDYEQYF